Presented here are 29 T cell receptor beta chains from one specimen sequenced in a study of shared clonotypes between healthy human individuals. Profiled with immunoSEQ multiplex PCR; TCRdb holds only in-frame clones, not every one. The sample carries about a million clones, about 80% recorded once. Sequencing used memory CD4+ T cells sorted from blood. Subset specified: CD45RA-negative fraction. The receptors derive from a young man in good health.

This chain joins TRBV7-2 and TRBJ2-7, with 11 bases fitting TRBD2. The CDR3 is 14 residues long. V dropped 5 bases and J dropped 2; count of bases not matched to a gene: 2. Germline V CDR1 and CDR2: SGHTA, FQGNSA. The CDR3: CASSATSGTYEQYF. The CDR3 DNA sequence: TGTGCCAGCAGCGCGACTAGCGGGACCTACGAGCAGTACTTC.

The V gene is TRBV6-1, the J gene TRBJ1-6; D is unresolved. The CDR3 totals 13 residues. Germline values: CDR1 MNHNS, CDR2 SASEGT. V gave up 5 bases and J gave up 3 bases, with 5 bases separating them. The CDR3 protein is CASSINYNSPLHF. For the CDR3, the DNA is TGTGCCAGCAGTATAAACTATAATTCACCCCTCCACTTT.

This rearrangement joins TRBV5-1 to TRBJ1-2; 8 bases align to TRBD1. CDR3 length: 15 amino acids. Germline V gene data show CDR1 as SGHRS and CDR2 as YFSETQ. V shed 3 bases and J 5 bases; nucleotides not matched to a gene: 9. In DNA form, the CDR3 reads TGCGCCAGCAGCTCTACAGGGGGAGTCACGTATGGCTACACCTTC. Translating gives CASSSTGGVTYGYTF. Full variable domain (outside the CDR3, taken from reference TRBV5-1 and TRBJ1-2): KAGVTQTPRYLIKTRGQQVTLSCSPISGHRSVSWYQQTPGQGLQFLFEYFSETQRNKGNFPGRFSGRQFSNSRSEMNVSTLELGDSALYLCASSSTGGVTYGYTFGSGTRLTVV.

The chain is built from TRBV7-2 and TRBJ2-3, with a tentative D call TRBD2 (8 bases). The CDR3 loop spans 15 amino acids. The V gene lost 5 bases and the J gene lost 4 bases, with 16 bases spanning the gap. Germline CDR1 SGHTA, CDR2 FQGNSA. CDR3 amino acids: CASSREGAHADTQYF. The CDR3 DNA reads TGTGCCAGCAGCCGGGAGGGGGCGCACGCAGATACGCAGTATTTT.

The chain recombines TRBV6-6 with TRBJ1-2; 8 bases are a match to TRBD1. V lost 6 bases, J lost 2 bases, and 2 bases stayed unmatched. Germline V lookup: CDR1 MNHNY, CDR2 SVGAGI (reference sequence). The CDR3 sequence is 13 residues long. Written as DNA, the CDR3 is TGTGCCAGCAGACCAGGGGGCAACTATGGCTACACCTTC. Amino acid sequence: CASRPGGNYGYTF.

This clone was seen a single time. The CDR3 nucleotides read TGTGCCAGCAGTTATTCCGGGACAGGGTTCTACGAGCAGTACTTC. Translating gives CASSYSGTGFYEQYF. The V and J genes are TRBV6-6 and TRBJ2-7, with 9 nucleotides matching TRBD1. The ends lost 3 bases at V and 3 bases at J; junction bases unmatched: 6. The germline CDR1 and CDR2 sequences are MNHNY and SVGAGI (reference sequence). The length of the CDR3 is 15 residues.

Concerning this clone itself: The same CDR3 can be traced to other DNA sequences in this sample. This chain's CDR3 is CASSYSTSGTYEQYF. DNA for the CDR3: TGTGCCAGCAGTTACTCAACTAGCGGAACCTACGAGCAGTACTTC. The rearrangement links TRBV6-5 to TRBJ2-7, with 8 bases aligning to TRBD2. The CDR3 has 15 residues. Germline CDR1 and CDR2: MNHEY and SVGAGI. The J segment lost 2 bases and the V segment lost 0 bases, leaving 3 bases of the junction unmatched.

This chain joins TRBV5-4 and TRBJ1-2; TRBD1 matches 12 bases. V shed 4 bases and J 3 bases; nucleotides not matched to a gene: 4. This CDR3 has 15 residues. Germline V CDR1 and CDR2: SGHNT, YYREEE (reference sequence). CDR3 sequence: CASSMGQGADYGYTF. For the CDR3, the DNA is TGTGCCAGCAGCATGGGACAGGGGGCCGACTATGGCTACACCTTC.

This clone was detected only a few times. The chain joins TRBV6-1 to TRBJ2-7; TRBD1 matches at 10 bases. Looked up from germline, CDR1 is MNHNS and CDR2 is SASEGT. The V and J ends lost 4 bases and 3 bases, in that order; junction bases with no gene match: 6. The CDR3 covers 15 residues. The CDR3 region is CASSASGTGDYEQYF. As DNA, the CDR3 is TGTGCCAGCAGTGCATCCGGGACAGGGGACTACGAGCAGTACTTC.

For the CDR3, the DNA is TGTGCCAGCAGCCCGGAGGGCTTCACCTACAATGAGCAGTTCTTC. It codes for CASSPEGFTYNEQFF. This chain connects TRBV5-8 to TRBJ2-1; D might be TRBD2 (6 bases). The CDR3 length is 15 residues. The V and J ends lost 4 bases and 2 bases respectively, with 13 bases between them. Germline V gene lookup returns CDR1 SGHTS and CDR2 YDEGEE.

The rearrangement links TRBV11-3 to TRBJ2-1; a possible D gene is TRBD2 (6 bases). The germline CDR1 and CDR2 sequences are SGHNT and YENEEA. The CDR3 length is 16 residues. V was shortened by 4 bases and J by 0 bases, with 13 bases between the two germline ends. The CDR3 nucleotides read TGTGCCAGCAGCTCGGGGACTTCCAGCTCCTACAATGAGCAGTTCTTC. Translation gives CASSSGTSSSYNEQFF.

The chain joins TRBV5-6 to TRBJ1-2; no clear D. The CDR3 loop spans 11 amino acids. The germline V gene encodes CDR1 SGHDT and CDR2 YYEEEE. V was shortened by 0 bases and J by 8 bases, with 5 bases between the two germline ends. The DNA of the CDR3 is TGTGCCAGCAGCTTGGACAGAGGCTACACCTTC. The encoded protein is CASSLDRGYTF.

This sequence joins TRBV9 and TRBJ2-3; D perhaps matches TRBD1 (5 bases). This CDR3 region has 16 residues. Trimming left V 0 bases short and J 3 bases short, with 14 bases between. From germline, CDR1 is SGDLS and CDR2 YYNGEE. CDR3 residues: CASSVVYYRRTDTQYF. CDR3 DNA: TGTGCCAGCAGCGTAGTTTATTACAGGAGAACAGATACGCAGTATTTT.

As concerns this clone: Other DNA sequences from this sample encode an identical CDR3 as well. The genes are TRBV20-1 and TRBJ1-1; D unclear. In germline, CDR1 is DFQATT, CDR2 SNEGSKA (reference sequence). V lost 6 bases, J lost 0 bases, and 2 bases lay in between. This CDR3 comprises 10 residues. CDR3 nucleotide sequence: TGCAGTGCCCTGAACACTGAAGCTTTCTTT. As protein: CSALNTEAFF.

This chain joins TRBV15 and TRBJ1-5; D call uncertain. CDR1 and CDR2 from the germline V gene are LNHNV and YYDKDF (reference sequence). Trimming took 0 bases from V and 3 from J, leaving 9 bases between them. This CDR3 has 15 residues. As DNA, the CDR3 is TGTGCCACCAGCAGAGATGAACGGTACAATCAGCCCCAGCATTTT. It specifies CATSRDERYNQPQHF.

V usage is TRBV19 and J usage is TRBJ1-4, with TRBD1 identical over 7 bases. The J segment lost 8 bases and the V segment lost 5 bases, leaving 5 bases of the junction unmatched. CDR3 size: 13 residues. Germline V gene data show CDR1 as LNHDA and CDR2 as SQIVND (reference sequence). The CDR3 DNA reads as TGTGCCAGTAGTGCAAGGGGGCACGAAAAACTGTTTTTT. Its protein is CASSARGHEKLFF.

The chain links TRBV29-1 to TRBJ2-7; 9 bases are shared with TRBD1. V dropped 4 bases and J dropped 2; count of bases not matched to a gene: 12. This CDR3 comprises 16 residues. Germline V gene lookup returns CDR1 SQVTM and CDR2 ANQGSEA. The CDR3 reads CSVGGDRELPPYEQYF. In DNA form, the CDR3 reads TGCAGCGTTGGTGGGGACAGGGAACTCCCCCCCTACGAGCAGTACTTC.

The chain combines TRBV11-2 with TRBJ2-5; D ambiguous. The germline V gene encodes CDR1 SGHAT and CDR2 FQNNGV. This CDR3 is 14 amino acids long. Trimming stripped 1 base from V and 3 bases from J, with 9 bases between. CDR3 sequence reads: CASSLGLIKETQYF. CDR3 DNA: TGTGCCAGCAGCTTAGGGCTGATAAAAGAGACCCAGTACTTC.

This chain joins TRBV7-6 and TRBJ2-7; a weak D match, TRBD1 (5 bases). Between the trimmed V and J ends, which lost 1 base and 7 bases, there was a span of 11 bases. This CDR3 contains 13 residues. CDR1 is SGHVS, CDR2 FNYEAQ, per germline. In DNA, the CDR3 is TGTGCCAGCAGCTTAGGTCGATCAGGGGAGCAGTACTTC. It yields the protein CASSLGRSGEQYF.

The DNA of the CDR3 is TGTGCCAGCACCGCACTAGCGGAAAACATTCAGTACTTC. This translates into CASTALAENIQYF. J is TRBJ2-4 and V is TRBV13, with 8 bases fitting TRBD2. The CDR3 spans 13 residues. The junction had 4 bases not matched to a gene; V was cut back by 7 bases and J by 5 bases. The V gene's germline CDR1 is PRHDT and CDR2 FYEKMQ (reference sequence).

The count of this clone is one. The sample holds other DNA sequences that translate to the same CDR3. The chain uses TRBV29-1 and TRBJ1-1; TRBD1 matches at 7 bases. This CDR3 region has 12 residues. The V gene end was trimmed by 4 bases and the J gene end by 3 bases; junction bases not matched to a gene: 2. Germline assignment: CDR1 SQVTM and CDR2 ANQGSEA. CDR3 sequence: CSVGQGDTEAFF. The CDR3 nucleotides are TGCAGCGTTGGACAGGGTGACACTGAAGCTTTCTTT.

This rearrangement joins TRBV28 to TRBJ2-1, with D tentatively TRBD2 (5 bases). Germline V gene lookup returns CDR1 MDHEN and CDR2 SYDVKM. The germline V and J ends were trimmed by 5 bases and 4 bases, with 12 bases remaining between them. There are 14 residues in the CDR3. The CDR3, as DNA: TGTGCCAGCAGTGACATCGGGGATTACAATGAGCAGTTCTTC. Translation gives CASSDIGDYNEQFF.

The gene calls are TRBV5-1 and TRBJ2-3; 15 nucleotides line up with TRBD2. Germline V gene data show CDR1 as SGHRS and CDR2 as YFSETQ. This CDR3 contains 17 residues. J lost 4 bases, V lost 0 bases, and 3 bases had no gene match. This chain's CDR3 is CASSLGTSGGAADTQYF. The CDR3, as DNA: TGCGCCAGCAGCTTGGGGACTAGCGGGGGGGCTGCAGATACGCAGTATTTT. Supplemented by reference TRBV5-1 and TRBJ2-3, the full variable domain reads KAGVTQTPRYLIKTRGQQVTLSCSPISGHRSVSWYQQTPGQGLQFLFEYFSETQRNKGNFPGRFSGRQFSNSRSEMNVSTLELGDSALYLCASSLGTSGGAADTQYFGPGTRLTVL.

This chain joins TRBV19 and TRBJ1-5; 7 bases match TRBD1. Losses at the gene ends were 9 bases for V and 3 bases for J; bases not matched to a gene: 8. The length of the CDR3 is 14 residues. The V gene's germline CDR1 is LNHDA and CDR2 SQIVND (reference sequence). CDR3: CASKRQGLNQPQHF. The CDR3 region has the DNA TGTGCCAGCAAGAGACAGGGCCTCAATCAGCCCCAGCATTTT.

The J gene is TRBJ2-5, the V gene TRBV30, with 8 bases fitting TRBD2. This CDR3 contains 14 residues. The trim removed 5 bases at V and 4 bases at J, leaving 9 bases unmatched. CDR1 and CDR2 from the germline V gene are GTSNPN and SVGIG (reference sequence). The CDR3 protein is CAWDTAGGAETQYF. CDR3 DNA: TGTGCCTGGGATACGGCGGGAGGAGCAGAGACCCAGTACTTC. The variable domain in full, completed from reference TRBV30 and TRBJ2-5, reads SQTIHQWPATLVQPVGSPLSLECTVEGTSNPNLYWYRQAAGRGLQLLFYSVGIGQISSEVPQNLSASRPQDRQFILSSKKLLLSDSGFYLCAWDTAGGAETQYFGPGTRLLVL.

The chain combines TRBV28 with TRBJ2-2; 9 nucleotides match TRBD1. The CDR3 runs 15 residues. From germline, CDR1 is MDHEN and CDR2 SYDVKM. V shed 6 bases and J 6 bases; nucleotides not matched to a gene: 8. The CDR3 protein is CASSPGTGSAGELFF. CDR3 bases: TGTGCCAGCAGCCCCGGGACAGGGTCAGCCGGGGAGCTGTTTTTT. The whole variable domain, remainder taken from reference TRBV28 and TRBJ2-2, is DVKVTQSSRYLVKRTGEKVFLECVQDMDHENMFWYRQDPGLGLRLIYFSYDVKMKEKGDIPEGYSVSREKKERFSLILESASTNQTSMYLCASSPGTGSAGELFFGEGSRLTVL.

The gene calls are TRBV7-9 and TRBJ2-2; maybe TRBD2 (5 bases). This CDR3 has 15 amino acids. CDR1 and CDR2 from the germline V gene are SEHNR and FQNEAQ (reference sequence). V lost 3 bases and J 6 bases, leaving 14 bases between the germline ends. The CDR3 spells CASSLGGPRPGELFF. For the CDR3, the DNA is TGTGCCAGCAGCTTGGGCGGGCCCCGGCCCGGGGAGCTGTTTTTT. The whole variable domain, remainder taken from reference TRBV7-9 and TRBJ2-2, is DTGVSQNPRHKITKRGQNVTFRCDPISEHNRLYWYRQTLGQGPEFLTYFQNEAQLEKSRLLSDRFSAERPKGSFSTLEIQRTEQGDSAMYLCASSLGGPRPGELFFGEGSRLTVL.

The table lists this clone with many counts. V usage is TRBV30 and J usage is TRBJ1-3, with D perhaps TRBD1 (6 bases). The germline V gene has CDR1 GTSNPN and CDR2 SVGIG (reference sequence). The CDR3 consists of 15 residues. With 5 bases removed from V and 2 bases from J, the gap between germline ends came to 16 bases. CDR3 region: CAWVNWGATGNTIYF. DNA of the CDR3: TGTGCCTGGGTTAACTGGGGGGCAACTGGAAACACCATATATTTT.

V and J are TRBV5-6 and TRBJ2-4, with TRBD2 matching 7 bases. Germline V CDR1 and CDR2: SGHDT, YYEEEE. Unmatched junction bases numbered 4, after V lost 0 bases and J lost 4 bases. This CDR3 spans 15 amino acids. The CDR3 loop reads CASSLADGGKNIQYF. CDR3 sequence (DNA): TGTGCCAGCAGCTTGGCCGACGGGGGGAAAAACATTCAGTACTTC.